This T cell receptor beta chain was obtained from a study of cytomegalovirus exposure and HLA in healthy donors. Study conclusions and caveats: High sensitivity and specificity were reportedly achieved when the classifier diagnosed cytomegalovirus status. There were approximately 150 TCR beta chains listed as cytomegalovirus-associated. In a later analysis, HLA-C alleles had the fewest associated TCRs, DRB1 alleles the most.

Points on this clone: As yet, its antigen is unknown. One end of the junction is discordant with germline, which a read error may explain.

PCR employed 60 Vbeta and 13 Jbeta primers. Libraries were prepared by immunoSEQ multiplex PCR; TCRdb keeps only in-frame clonotypes and omits some of them. The sample yields approximately 220,000 clones, about four fifths seen once. In germline, CDR1 is KGHSH, CDR2 LQKENI. The CDR3 is 15 residues long. The chain employs TRBV18 and TRBJ2-6, with 7 bases aligning to TRBD1. The sample consisted of PBMCs. The TCR sequence derives from a man aged 30 to 39 in good health and CMV-seronegative. The CDR3 region has the DNA TGTGCCAGCTCTCCCGACAGGGCTGGGGCCAGCGTCCTGACTTTC. This gives the protein CASSPDRAGASVLTF.